These T cell receptor beta chains were read from a single sample in a study of cytomegalovirus exposure and HLA in healthy donors. Method: immunoSEQ multiplex PCR; TCRdb's copy keeps in-frame clones and lacks some. The repertoire holds about 160,000 clones, with 70% to 80% as singletons. Material: PBMCs. All receptors derive from a young man in good health and CMV-seronegative. CDR3s include the opening cysteine and the closing phenylalanine or tryptophan. Fields, in order: CDR3 length, clone size, J gene, D gene, V gene, CDR3 protein, CDR3 DNA. D genes are given only for firm matches. Size is omitted from some rows. Given values are once, few, many or a class for expanded clones.

length: 17; size: once; J: TRBJ2-3; D: TRBD2; V: TRBV5-4; CDR3: CASSLEQRGPSTDTQYF; DNA: TGTGCCAGCAGCTTGGAGCAGCGGGGACCCTCCACAGATACGCAGTATTTT
length: 15; size: .; J: TRBJ1-5; D: .; V: TRBV4-1; CDR3: CASSLTGDTISPQHF; DNA: TGCGCCAGCAGCCTGACAGGTGATACAATCAGCCCCCAGCATTTT
length: 17; size: .; J: TRBJ2-1; D: TRBD2; V: TRBV6-1; CDR3: CASSQGLAGGSYNEQFF; DNA: TGTGCCAGCAGTCAAGGACTAGCGGGAGGCTCCTACAATGAGCAGTTCTTC
length: 15; size: .; J: TRBJ1-2; D: TRBD1; V: TRBV5-1; CDR3: CASSSMGQLDNGYTF; DNA: TGCGCCAGCAGCTCCATGGGACAGTTGGACAATGGCTACACCTTC
length: 14; size: .; J: TRBJ1-1; D: .; V: TRBV5-1; CDR3: CASSSWTANTEAFF; DNA: TGCGCCAGCAGCTCCTGGACAGCGAACACTGAAGCTTTCTTT
length: 13; size: .; J: TRBJ1-1; D: TRBD1; V: TRBV25-1; CDR3: CASRQGPPTEAFF; DNA: TGTGCCAGCAGACAGGGGCCTCCCACTGAAGCTTTCTTT
length: 19; size: .; J: TRBJ1-2; D: TRBD1; V: TRBV7-9; CDR3: CASSFLGTGGPEANYGYTF; DNA: TGTGCCAGCAGCTTCCTCGGGACAGGGGGCCCCGAAGCTAACTATGGCTACACCTTC
length: 13; size: .; J: TRBJ2-7; D: .; V: TRBV7-3; CDR3: CASSFSGDYEQYF; DNA: TGTGCCAGCAGCTTCAGCGGAGACTACGAGCAGTACTTC
length: 17; size: .; J: TRBJ2-2; D: TRBD1; V: TRBV25-1; CDR3: CASSEGIGTVYTGELFF; DNA: TGTGCCAGCAGTGAAGGTATAGGGACAGTCTACACCGGGGAGCTGTTTTTT
length: 14; size: .; J: TRBJ1-1; D: .; V: TRBV19; CDR3: CASKPRGGNTEAFF; DNA: TGTGCCAGTAAACCCCGAGGGGGGAACACTGAAGCTTTCTTT
length: 16; size: .; J: TRBJ2-1; D: TRBD2; V: TRBV7-3; CDR3: CASSGSAVGRGNEQFF; DNA: TGTGCCAGCAGCGGGTCAGCTGTCGGGAGGGGCAATGAGCAGTTCTTC
length: 13; size: .; J: TRBJ2-1; D: .; V: TRBV7-6; CDR3: CASSFSQGNEQFF; DNA: TGTGCCAGCAGCTTTTCCCAGGGCAATGAGCAGTTCTTC
length: 15; size: .; J: TRBJ1-1; D: TRBD1; V: TRBV5-6; CDR3: CASRGGDRAYTEAFF; DNA: TGTGCCAGCCGAGGGGGGGACAGGGCTTACACTGAAGCTTTCTTT
length: 16; size: few; J: TRBJ2-3; D: TRBD2; V: TRBV27; CDR3: CASSPPSGRNTDTQYF; DNA: TGTGCCAGCAGCCCCCCTAGCGGGAGGAACACAGATACGCAGTATTTT
length: 14; size: .; J: TRBJ1-6; D: TRBD1; V: TRBV11-2; CDR3: CASRQQGANSPLHF; DNA: TGTGCCAGCAGACAGCAGGGGGCTAATTCACCCCTCCACTTT
length: 13; size: .; J: TRBJ1-2; D: .; V: TRBV7-2; CDR3: CASSLPGLGGYTF; DNA: TGTGCCAGCAGCTTACCAGGGCTTGGTGGCTACACCTTC
length: 16; size: many; J: TRBJ2-3; D: TRBD2; V: TRBV6-4; CDR3: CASSDSSGRGADTQYF; DNA: TGTGCCAGCAGTGACTCTAGCGGGAGAGGAGCAGATACGCAGTATTTT
length: 15; size: .; J: TRBJ2-7; D: TRBD1; V: TRBV6-5; CDR3: CASSYFGQGSYEQYF; DNA: TGTGCCAGCAGTTACTTCGGACAGGGCTCCTACGAGCAGTACTTC
length: 15; size: .; J: TRBJ2-7; D: .; V: TRBV9; CDR3: CASSPTTGKTYEQYF; DNA: TGTGCCAGCAGCCCGACTACGGGGAAAACCTACGAGCAGTACTTC
length: 14; size: .; J: TRBJ2-7; D: TRBD1; V: TRBV19; CDR3: CASSSRDRGYEQYF; DNA: TGTGCCAGTAGTTCCCGGGACAGGGGTTACGAGCAGTACTTC
length: 14; size: few; J: TRBJ2-7; D: .; V: TRBV6-5; CDR3: CASGIWDNPHEQYF; DNA: TGTGCCAGCGGAATCTGGGACAACCCCCACGAGCAGTACTTC
length: 17; size: once; J: TRBJ1-6; D: TRBD1; V: TRBV30; CDR3: CAWLDGTGNQNNSPLHF; DNA: TGTGCCTGGTTAGACGGGACAGGGAATCAGAACAATTCACCCCTCCACTTT
length: 16; size: .; J: TRBJ2-7; D: .; V: TRBV9; CDR3: CASSVDSGGTTYEQYF; DNA: TGTGCCAGCAGCGTAGACAGCGGTGGAACTACCTACGAGCAGTACTTC
length: 16; size: .; J: TRBJ2-7; D: TRBD1; V: TRBV7-2; CDR3: CASSPPRGTGSNEQYF; DNA: TGTGCCAGCAGCCCACCGAGGGGGACAGGGAGTAACGAGCAGTACTTC
length: 15; size: .; J: TRBJ2-7; D: TRBD2; V: TRBV6-5; CDR3: CASSYSSGLAAQQYF; DNA: TGTGCCAGCAGTTACTCATCGGGACTAGCGGCTCAGCAGTACTTC
length: 16; size: .; J: TRBJ2-7; D: TRBD1; V: TRBV7-9; CDR3: CASRQAGQGKIDEQYF; DNA: TGTGCCAGCCGCCAAGCGGGACAGGGTAAGATCGACGAGCAGTACTTC
length: 16; size: .; J: TRBJ1-1; D: .; V: TRBV13; CDR3: CVSSPRHRKMNTEAFF; DNA: TGTGTCAGCAGCCCCCGTCACAGGAAAATGAACACTGAAGCTTTCTTT
length: 13; size: .; J: TRBJ1-5; D: .; V: TRBV29-1; CDR3: CSVLQGPNQPQHF; DNA: TGCAGCGTTCTACAGGGCCCCAATCAGCCCCAGCATTTT
length: 15; size: .; J: TRBJ1-1; D: TRBD1; V: TRBV2; CDR3: CASSDRQGGNTEAFF; DNA: TGTGCCAGCAGTGATCGTCAGGGGGGGAACACTGAAGCTTTCTTT
length: 16; size: once; J: TRBJ2-5; D: .; V: TRBV4-2; CDR3: CASSQTETGAPETQYF; DNA: TGTGCCAGCAGCCAGACAGAGACAGGCGCCCCAGAGACCCAGTACTTC
length: 16; size: few; J: TRBJ2-3; D: TRBD1; V: TRBV5-4; CDR3: CASSPWDRQFTDTQYF; DNA: TGTGCCAGCAGCCCCTGGGACAGGCAATTCACAGATACGCAGTATTTT
length: 13; size: .; J: TRBJ2-7; D: TRBD1; V: TRBV10-2; CDR3: CASRRGQGYEQYF; DNA: TGCGCCAGCAGGCGGGGACAGGGGTACGAGCAGTACTTC
length: 15; size: .; J: TRBJ2-5; D: TRBD1; V: TRBV5-1; CDR3: CASSLGGTGGETQYF; DNA: TGCGCCAGCAGCTTGGGTGGGACAGGGGGAGAGACCCAGTACTTC
length: 12; size: .; J: TRBJ2-7; D: .; V: TRBV5-1; CDR3: CASSIQGYEQYF; DNA: TGCGCCAGCAGCATTCAGGGCTACGAGCAGTACTTC
length: 11; size: .; J: TRBJ2-7; D: .; V: TRBV7-2; CDR3: CASSLTYEQYF; DNA: TGTGCCAGCAGCCTAACCTACGAGCAGTACTTC
length: 16; size: few; J: TRBJ2-6; D: .; V: TRBV27; CDR3: CASAGQPYSGANVLTF; DNA: TGTGCCAGCGCAGGACAGCCCTACTCTGGGGCCAACGTCCTGACTTTC
length: 17; size: .; J: TRBJ2-7; D: .; V: TRBV21-1; CDR3: CASSRRAGTGASYEQYF; DNA: TGTGCCAGCAGCCGCCGAGCCGGGACAGGGGCCTCCTACGAGCAGTACTTC
length: 15; size: .; J: TRBJ2-1; D: TRBD2; V: TRBV7-8; CDR3: CASSFFLAGGNEQFF; DNA: TGTGCCAGCAGCTTCTTCCTAGCGGGGGGAAATGAGCAGTTCTTC
length: 17; size: .; J: TRBJ2-2; D: .; V: TRBV5-1; CDR3: CASSSPPDSINTGELFF; DNA: TGCGCCAGCAGCTCCCCCCCTGACTCTATAAACACCGGGGAGCTGTTTTTT
length: 16; size: .; J: TRBJ1-5; D: .; V: TRBV5-1; CDR3: CASSLGPTTDYQPQHF; DNA: TGCGCCAGCAGCTTGGGTCCGACAACGGATTATCAGCCCCAGCATTTT
length: 13; size: .; J: TRBJ2-2; D: .; V: TRBV7-3; CDR3: CASSLTITGELFF; DNA: TGTGCCAGCAGCTTGACTATCACCGGGGAGCTGTTTTTT
length: 15; size: .; J: TRBJ2-3; D: TRBD1; V: TRBV28; CDR3: CASSSDRLSTDTQYF; DNA: TGTGCCAGCAGCTCGGACAGGCTTAGCACAGATACGCAGTATTTT
length: 13; size: .; J: TRBJ1-2; D: .; V: TRBV28; CDR3: CASDGQNGYGYTF; DNA: TGTGCCAGTGACGGACAGAACGGCTATGGCTACACCTTC